The clone carrying this TCR beta chain was observed many times. Its antigen is not known. This record comes from a study of T cells in Graves' hyperthyroidism and ophthalmopathy. General study findings and limits: In blood, most of the thyroid clonotypes expanded above 0.001 were also present.

TCR beta CDR3 regions were amplified from RNA transcripts. During a first-round RT-PCR of the TCR CDR3, the HTBI primer set was used. TCRdb re-called the multiplex PCR reads through MiXCR, storing one row per CDR3 protein. The repertoire includes approximately 630,000 distinct CDR3 sequences, about 16% of them detected once, and 3.5% to 4% sits in the top ten. Trimming cost V 3 bases and J 2 bases, with 11 bases left between them. This CDR3 contains 15 residues. Germline CDR1 reads SGHTA; CDR2 reads FQGNSA. Every diagnosis used clinical symptoms, serum thyroxine and TRAb, thyroid ultrasound and orbital computed tomography. PBMCs came from 9 to 10 ml fresh peripheral blood.

Specimen: blood. The chain uses TRBV7-2 and TRBJ2-1; D gene uncertain. The TCR sequence derives from a woman in her twenties or thirties with Graves' hyperthyroidism. The CDR3: CASSLTTGTYNEQFF. The CDR3 coding sequence is TGTGCCAGCAGCTTGACCACCGGAACCTACAATGAGCAGTTCTTC.